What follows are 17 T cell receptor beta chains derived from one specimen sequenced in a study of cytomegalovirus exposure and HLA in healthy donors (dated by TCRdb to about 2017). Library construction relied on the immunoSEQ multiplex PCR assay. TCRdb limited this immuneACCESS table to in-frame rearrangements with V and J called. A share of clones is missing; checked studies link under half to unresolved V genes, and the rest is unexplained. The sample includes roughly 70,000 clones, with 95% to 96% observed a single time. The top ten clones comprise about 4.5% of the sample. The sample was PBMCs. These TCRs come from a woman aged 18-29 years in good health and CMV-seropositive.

The CDR3 sequence: CASSLSRVADTQYF. CDR3 sequence (DNA): TGTGCCAGCAGCTTGTCGCGGGTGGCAGATACGCAGTATTTT. This sequence joins TRBV11-3 and TRBJ2-3; D may be TRBD2 (5 bases). Germline assignment: CDR1 SGHNT and CDR2 YENEEA. The length of the CDR3 is 14 residues. Trimming left V 3 bases short and J 4 bases short, with 11 bases between. The full variable domain, in which reference TRBV11-3 and TRBJ2-3 provide the parts outside the CDR3, is EAGVVQSPRYKIIEKKQPVAFWCNPISGHNTLYWYLQNLGQGPELLIRYENEEAVDDSQLPKDRFSAERLKGVDSTLKIQPAELGDSAVYLCASSLSRVADTQYFGPGTRLTVL.

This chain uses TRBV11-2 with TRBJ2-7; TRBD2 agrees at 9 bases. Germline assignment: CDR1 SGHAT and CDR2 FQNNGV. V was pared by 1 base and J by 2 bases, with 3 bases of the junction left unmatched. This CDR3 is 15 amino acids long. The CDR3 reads CASSLGSGSTYEQYF. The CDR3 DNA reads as TGTGCCAGCAGCTTAGGTAGCGGGAGTACCTACGAGCAGTACTTC.

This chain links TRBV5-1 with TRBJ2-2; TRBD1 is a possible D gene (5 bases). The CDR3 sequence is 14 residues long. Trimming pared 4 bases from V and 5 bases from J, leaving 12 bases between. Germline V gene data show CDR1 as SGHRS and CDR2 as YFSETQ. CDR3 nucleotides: TGCGCCAGCAGCATAGGGGAAAGTACCGGGGAGCTGTTTTTT. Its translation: CASSIGESTGELFF.

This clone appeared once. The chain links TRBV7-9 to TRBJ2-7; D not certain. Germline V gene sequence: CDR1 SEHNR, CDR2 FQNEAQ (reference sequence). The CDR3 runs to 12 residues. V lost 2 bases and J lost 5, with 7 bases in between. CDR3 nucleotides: TGTGCCAGCAGCTTATTCCGGGACGAGCAGTACTTC. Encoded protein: CASSLFRDEQYF. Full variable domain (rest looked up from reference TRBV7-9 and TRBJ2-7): DTGVSQNPRHKITKRGQNVTFRCDPISEHNRLYWYRQTLGQGPEFLTYFQNEAQLEKSRLLSDRFSAERPKGSFSTLEIQRTEQGDSAMYLCASSLFRDEQYFGPGTRLTVT.

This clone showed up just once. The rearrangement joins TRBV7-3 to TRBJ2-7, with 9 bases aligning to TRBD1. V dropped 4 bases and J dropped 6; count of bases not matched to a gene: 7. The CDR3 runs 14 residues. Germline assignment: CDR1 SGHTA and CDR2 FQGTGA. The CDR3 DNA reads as TGTGCCAGCAGCTCGGGACAGGGAATAGGCGAGCAGTACTTC. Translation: CASSSGQGIGEQYF.

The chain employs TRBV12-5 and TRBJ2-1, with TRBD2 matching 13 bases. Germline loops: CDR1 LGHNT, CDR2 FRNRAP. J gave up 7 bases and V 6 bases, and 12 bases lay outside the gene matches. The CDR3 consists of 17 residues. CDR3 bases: TGTGCTAGTGGACGTGGGGCTACTAGCGGGAGGGTGAATGAGCAGTTCTTC. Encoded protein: CASGRGATSGRVNEQFF.

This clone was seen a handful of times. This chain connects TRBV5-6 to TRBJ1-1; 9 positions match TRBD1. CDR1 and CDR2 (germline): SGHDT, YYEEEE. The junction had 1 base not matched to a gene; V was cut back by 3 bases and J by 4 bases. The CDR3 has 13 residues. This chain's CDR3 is CASSSTGGTEAFF. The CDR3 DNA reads TGTGCCAGCAGCTCGACAGGGGGCACTGAAGCTTTCTTT.

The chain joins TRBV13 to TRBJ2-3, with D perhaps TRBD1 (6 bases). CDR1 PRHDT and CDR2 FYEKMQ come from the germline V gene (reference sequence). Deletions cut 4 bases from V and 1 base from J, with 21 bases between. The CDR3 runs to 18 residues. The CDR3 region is CASSYSTGSAEGTDTQYF. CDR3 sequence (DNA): TGTGCCAGCAGCTACTCAACAGGGAGTGCGGAGGGCACAGATACGCAGTATTTT.

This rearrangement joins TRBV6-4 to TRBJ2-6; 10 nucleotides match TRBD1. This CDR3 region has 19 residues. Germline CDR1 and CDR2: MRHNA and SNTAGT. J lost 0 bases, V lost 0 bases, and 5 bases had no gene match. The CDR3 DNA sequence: TGTGCCAGCAGTGACTCAGCGGGACAGGGGCTCTCTGGGGCCAACGTCCTGACTTTC. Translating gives CASSDSAGQGLSGANVLTF.

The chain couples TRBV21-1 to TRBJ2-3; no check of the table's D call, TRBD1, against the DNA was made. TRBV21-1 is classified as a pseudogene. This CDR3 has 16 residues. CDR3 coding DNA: TGTGCCAGCAGCCGATTCGGGACAGGGGGCGCAGATACGCAGTATTTT. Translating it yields CASSRFGTGGADTQYF.

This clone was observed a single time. CDR3 nucleotide sequence: TGTGCCAGCAGCTTGACCCGTCGGTCTGAGCAGTTCTTC. As protein: CASSLTRRSEQFF. V is TRBV5-8 and J is TRBJ2-1; D remains ambiguous. Trimming took 1 base from V and 9 from J, leaving 11 bases between them. Germline V lookup: CDR1 SGHTS, CDR2 YDEGEE. The CDR3 has 13 residues.

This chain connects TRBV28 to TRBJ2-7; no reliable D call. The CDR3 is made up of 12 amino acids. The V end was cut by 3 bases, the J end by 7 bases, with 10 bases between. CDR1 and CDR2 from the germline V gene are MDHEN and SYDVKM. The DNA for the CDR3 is TGTGCCAGCAGTTTTGGCGGTTGGGAGCAGTACTTC. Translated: CASSFGGWEQYF. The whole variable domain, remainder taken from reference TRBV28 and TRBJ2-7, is DVKVTQSSRYLVKRTGEKVFLECVQDMDHENMFWYRQDPGLGLRLIYFSYDVKMKEKGDIPEGYSVSREKKERFSLILESASTNQTSMYLCASSFGGWEQYFGPGTRLTVT.

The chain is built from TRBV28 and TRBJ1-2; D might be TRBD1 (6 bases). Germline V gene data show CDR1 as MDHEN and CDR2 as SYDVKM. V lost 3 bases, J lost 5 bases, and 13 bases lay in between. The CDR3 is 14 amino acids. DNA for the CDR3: TGTGCCAGCAGTTTGGGGGCGCTGAATTATGGCTACACCTTC. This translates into CASSLGALNYGYTF.

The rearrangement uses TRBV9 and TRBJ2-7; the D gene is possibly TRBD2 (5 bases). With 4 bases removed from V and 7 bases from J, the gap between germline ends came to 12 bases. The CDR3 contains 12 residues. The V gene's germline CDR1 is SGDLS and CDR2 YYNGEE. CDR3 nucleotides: TGTGCCAGCAGCCTCGGCGGGTGTGAGCAGTACTTC. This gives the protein CASSLGGCEQYF.

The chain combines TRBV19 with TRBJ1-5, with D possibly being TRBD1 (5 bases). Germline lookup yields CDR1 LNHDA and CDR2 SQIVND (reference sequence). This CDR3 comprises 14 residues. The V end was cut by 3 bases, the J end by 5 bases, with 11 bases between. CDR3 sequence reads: CASSIRSGHQPQHF. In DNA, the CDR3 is TGTGCCAGTAGTATTAGGTCAGGGCATCAGCCCCAGCATTTT.

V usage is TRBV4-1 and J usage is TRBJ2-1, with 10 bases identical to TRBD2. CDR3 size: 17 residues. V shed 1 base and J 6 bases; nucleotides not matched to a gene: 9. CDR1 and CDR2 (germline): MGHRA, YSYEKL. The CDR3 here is CASSQAELAGSGNEQFF. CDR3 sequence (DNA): TGCGCCAGCAGCCAAGCCGAACTAGCGGGATCAGGCAATGAGCAGTTCTTC.

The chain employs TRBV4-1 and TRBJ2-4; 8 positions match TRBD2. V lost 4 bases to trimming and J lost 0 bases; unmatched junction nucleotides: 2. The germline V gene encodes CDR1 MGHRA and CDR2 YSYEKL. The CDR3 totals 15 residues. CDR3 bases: TGCGCCAGCAGCCCGGGGGGGGGAGCCAAAAACATTCAGTACTTC. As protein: CASSPGGGAKNIQYF.